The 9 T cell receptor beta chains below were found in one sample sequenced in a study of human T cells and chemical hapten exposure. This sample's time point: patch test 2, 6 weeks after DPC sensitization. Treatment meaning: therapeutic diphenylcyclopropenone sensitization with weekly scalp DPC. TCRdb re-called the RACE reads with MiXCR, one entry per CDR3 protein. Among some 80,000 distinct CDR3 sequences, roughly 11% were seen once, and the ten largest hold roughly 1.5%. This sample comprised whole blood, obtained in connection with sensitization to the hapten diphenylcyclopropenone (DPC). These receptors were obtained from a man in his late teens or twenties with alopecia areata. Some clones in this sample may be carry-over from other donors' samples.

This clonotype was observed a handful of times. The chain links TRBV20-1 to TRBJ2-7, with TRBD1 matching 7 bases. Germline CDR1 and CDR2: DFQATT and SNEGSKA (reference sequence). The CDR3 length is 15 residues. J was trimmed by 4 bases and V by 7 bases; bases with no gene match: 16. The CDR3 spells CSGALDRVVRYEQYV. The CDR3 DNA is TGCAGTGGGGCCCTAGACAGGGTCGTTCGATACGAGCAGTACGTC.

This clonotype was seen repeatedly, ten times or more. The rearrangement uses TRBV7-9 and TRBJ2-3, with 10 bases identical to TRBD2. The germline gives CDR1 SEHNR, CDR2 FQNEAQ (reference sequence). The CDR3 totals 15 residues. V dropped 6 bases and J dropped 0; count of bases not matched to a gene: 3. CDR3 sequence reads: CASSLLAGSTDTQYF. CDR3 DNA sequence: TGTGCCAGCAGTTTACTAGCGGGGAGCACAGATACGCAGTATTTT.

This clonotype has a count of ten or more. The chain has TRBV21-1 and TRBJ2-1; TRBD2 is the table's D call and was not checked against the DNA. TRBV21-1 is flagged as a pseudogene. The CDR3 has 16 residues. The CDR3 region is CASSRRTTQTYNEQFF. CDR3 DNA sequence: TGTGCCAGCAGTCGGCGGACTACCCAGACCTACAATGAGCAGTTCTTC.

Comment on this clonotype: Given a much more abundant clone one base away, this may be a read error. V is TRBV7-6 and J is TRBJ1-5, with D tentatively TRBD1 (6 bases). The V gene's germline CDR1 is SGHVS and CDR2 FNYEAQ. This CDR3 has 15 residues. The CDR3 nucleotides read TGTGCCAGCAGCCCACTGACAGGAAGCAATCAGCCCCAGCAATTT. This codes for CASSPLTGSNQPQQF. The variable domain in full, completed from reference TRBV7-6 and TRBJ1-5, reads GAGVSQSPRYKVTKRGQDVALRCDPISGHVSLYWYRQALGQGPEFLTYFNYEAQQDKSGLPNDRFSAERPEGSISTLTIQRTEQRDSAMYRCASSPLTGSNQPQQFGDGTRLSIL.

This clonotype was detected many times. This CDR3 reads CASSPTLAGGLTDNEQFF. The CDR3 coding sequence is TGTGCCAGCAGCCCGACACTAGCGGGGGGCCTAACCGACAATGAGCAGTTCTTC. The chain combines TRBV9 with TRBJ2-1; 12 bases align to TRBD2. This CDR3 is 18 amino acids long. V dropped 4 bases and J dropped 5; count of bases not matched to a gene: 13. The germline gives CDR1 SGDLS, CDR2 YYNGEE.

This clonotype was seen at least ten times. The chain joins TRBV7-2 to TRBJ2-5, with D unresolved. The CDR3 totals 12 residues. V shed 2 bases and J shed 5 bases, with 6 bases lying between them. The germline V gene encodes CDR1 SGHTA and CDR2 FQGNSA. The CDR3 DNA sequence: TGTGCCAGCAGCTTACATCTGGAGACCCAGTACTTC. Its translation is CASSLHLETQYF.

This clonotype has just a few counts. CDR3 coding DNA: TGCGCCAGCAGCCGCAGGCCAGGAGCGGGGGCCGGGGAGCAGTACTTC. Translated: CASSRRPGAGAGEQYF. This chain uses TRBV5-1 with TRBJ2-7; 8 bases agree with TRBD2. The J segment lost 7 bases and the V segment lost 4 bases, leaving 16 bases of the junction unmatched. Germline CDR1 is SGHRS and CDR2 is YFSETQ. This CDR3 comprises 16 residues. The full variable domain, rest sourced from reference TRBV5-1 and TRBJ2-7, is KAGVTQTPRYLIKTRGQQVTLSCSPISGHRSVSWYQQTPGQGLQFLFEYFSETQRNKGNFPGRFSGRQFSNSRSEMNVSTLELGDSALYLCASSRRPGAGAGEQYFGPGTRLTVT.

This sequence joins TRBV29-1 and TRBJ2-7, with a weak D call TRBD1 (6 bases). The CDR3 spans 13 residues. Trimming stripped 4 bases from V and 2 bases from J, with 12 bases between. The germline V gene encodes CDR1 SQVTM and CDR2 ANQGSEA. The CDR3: CSVVPHRAYEQYF. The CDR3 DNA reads TGCAGCGTTGTTCCCCACAGGGCCTACGAGCAGTACTTC.

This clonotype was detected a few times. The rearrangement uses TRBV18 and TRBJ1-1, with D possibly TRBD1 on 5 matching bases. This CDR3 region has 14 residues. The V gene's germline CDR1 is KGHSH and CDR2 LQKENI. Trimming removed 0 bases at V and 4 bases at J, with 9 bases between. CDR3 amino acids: CASSPPGVFTEAFF. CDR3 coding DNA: TGTGCCAGCTCACCACCAGGGGTTTTCACTGAAGCTTTCTTT.